Each of the 3 T cell receptor beta chains below was sequenced from the same sample in a study of blood T cell repertoires in COVID-19. Using immunoSEQ multiplex PCR, the repertoire was profiled, and TCRdb retains in-frame clones only, with some absent. The table lists fewer than 300,000 clones, 87% of them singletons, with 2.3% in the top ten. The sequenced sample was peripheral blood. These receptor sequences come from a woman in her forties or fifties with acute or convalescent COVID-19.

This chain uses TRBV7-9 with TRBJ2-1, with TRBD2 as a possible D gene (7 bases). The CDR3 consists of 19 residues. V was cut by 2 bases and J by 2 bases, with 22 bases left in between. Germline V gene sequence: CDR1 SEHNR, CDR2 FQNEAQ (reference sequence). CDR3 coding DNA: TGTGCCAGCAGCTTATTAGGGCGGGGGCAGCCGACACCCTACAATGAGCAGTTCTTC. Its protein product is CASSLLGRGQPTPYNEQFF.

The rearrangement joins TRBV5-1 to TRBJ2-5; D remains ambiguous. The CDR3 covers 12 residues. Trimming took 1 base from V and 2 from J, leaving 3 bases between them. Germline V gene lookup returns CDR1 SGHRS and CDR2 YFSETQ. CDR3 sequence reads: CASSLYQETQYF. The CDR3, as DNA: TGCGCCAGCAGCTTGTATCAAGAGACCCAGTACTTC.

The table lists this clone with a count of one. This chain uses TRBV14 with TRBJ2-7, with 11 bases lining up with TRBD2. Losses at the gene ends were 5 bases for V and 3 bases for J; bases not matched to a gene: 6. The CDR3 extends over 15 amino acids. Germline assignment: CDR1 SGHDN and CDR2 FVKESK. CDR3 residues: CASSFLAGGVYEQYF. The CDR3 coding sequence is TGTGCCAGCAGCTTTCTAGCGGGGGGAGTCTACGAGCAGTACTTC.